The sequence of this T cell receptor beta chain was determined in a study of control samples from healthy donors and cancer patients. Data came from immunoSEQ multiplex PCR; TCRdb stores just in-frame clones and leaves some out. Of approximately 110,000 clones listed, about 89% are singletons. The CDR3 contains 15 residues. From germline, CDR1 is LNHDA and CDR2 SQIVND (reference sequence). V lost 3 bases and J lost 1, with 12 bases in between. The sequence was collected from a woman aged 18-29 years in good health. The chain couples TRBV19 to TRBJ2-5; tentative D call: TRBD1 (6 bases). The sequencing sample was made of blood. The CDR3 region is CASSILGQSQETQYF. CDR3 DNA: TGTGCCAGTAGTATCCTCGGACAGAGCCAAGAGACCCAGTACTTC.